These T cell receptor beta chains were read from a single sample in a study of T-cell reconstitution after alpha-beta-depleted transplantation in children. MiXCR, applied by TCRdb to the PCR reads, yields one record per CDR3 protein. There are 330,000 or so distinct CDR3 sequences in the sample; just over 7.5% occur only once, and about 8.2% lies in the top ten. The input for sequencing was peripheral blood, taken 360 days after TCRalphabeta/CD19-depleted stem cell transplant. The receptors here all came from a female patient aged 2-9 years who had a stem cell transplant for Fanconi anemia, so the T cells may come from the graft donor. Each CDR3 is given with its conserved first and last residue. D genes are given only for firm matches. Clone size is stated in some rows and not others, as once, few, many or a class when expanded.

v_call: TRBV5-1
d_call: NA
clone_size: many
j_call: TRBJ2-3
cdr3_nt: TGCGCCAGCACCCCGAGTGGCAGGACAGACACAGATACGCAGTATTTT
cdr3_aa: CASTPSGRTDTDTQYF

v_call: TRBV5-6
d_call: NA
clone_size: few
j_call: TRBJ1-1
cdr3_nt: TGTGCCAGCAGTCCGGGCGGGGTTGAAGCTTTCTTT
cdr3_aa: CASSPGGVEAFF

v_call: TRBV12-3/TRBV12-4
d_call: TRBD2
clone_size: many
j_call: TRBJ2-5
cdr3_nt: TGTGCCAGCAGTTCCTGGACTAGCGGGGTTGCTCGAGAGACCCAGTACTTC
cdr3_aa: CASSSWTSGVARETQYF

v_call: TRBV28
d_call: TRBD2
clone_size: many
j_call: TRBJ2-2
cdr3_nt: TGTGCCAGCAGGGGACTCCGAGGGACTAGGGGACACACCGGGGAGCTGTTTTTT
cdr3_aa: CASRGLRGTRGHTGELFF

v_call: TRBV7-9
d_call: NA
clone_size: many
j_call: TRBJ2-4
cdr3_nt: TGTGCCAGCAGCTTAAGTATAGCCAAAAACATTCAGTACTTC
cdr3_aa: CASSLSIAKNIQYF

v_call: TRBV25-1
d_call: TRBD2
clone_size: few
j_call: TRBJ2-7
cdr3_nt: TGTGCCAGCAGTGAACGGGCTAGCGGGAGATCCGAGCAGTACTTC
cdr3_aa: CASSERASGRSEQYF

v_call: TRBV12-3/TRBV12-4
d_call: NA
clone_size: many
j_call: TRBJ2-5
cdr3_nt: TGTGCCAGCAGTTTTAGCCTCTCAGGGGAGACCCAGTACTTC
cdr3_aa: CASSFSLSGETQYF

v_call: TRBV4-3
d_call: NA
clone_size: few
j_call: TRBJ2-6
cdr3_nt: TGCGCCAGCAGCCAAGATGTTGCCCGGCTGGGGGCCAACGTCCTGACTTTC
cdr3_aa: CASSQDVARLGANVLTF

v_call: TRBV5-1
d_call: NA
clone_size: NA
j_call: TRBJ2-7
cdr3_nt: TGCGCCAGCAGCTTGGGGCCGGGACCCTACGAGCAGTACTTC
cdr3_aa: CASSLGPGPYEQYF

v_call: TRBV29-1
d_call: NA
clone_size: many
j_call: TRBJ2-7
cdr3_nt: TGCAGCGTTGAAGATATTAGGAACGAGCAGTACTTC
cdr3_aa: CSVEDIRNEQYF

v_call: TRBV18
d_call: NA
clone_size: few
j_call: TRBJ2-3
cdr3_nt: TGTGCCAGCTCATATCCTAGGGGAGATACGCAGTATTTT
cdr3_aa: CASSYPRGDTQYF

v_call: TRBV7-2
d_call: TRBD1
clone_size: many
j_call: TRBJ2-7
cdr3_nt: TGTGCCAGCAGCTTAGTTGGCAGGGGGTACGAGCAGTACTTC
cdr3_aa: CASSLVGRGYEQYF

v_call: TRBV9
d_call: NA
clone_size: many
j_call: TRBJ2-5
cdr3_nt: TGTGCCAGCAGCGCTCCGACGGGGGCGGGGGAGACCCAGTACTTC
cdr3_aa: CASSAPTGAGETQYF

v_call: TRBV6-5
d_call: NA
clone_size: many
j_call: TRBJ1-6
cdr3_nt: TGTGCCAGCAGAGTCGGGGAGACAGTAGAACTTTCACCCCTCCACTTT
cdr3_aa: CASRVGETVELSPLHF

v_call: TRBV20-1
d_call: NA
clone_size: many
j_call: TRBJ2-4
cdr3_nt: TGCAGTGTTCGCCAACGTGAAGCCAAAAACATTCAGTACTTC
cdr3_aa: CSVRQREAKNIQYF

v_call: TRBV18
d_call: NA
clone_size: NA
j_call: TRBJ2-2
cdr3_nt: TGTGCCAGCTCACCATCGGGGAACACCGGGGAGCTGTTTTTT
cdr3_aa: CASSPSGNTGELFF

v_call: TRBV28
d_call: NA
clone_size: few
j_call: TRBJ1-3
cdr3_nt: TGTGCCAGCAGTTTAAGGGCCAGGGCTGGAAACACCATATATTTT
cdr3_aa: CASSLRARAGNTIYF

v_call: TRBV10-3
d_call: NA
clone_size: many
j_call: TRBJ1-5
cdr3_nt: TGTGCCATCAGTGATACCGGAGGGAGCAATCAGCCCCAGCATTTT
cdr3_aa: CAISDTGGSNQPQHF

v_call: TRBV20-1
d_call: NA
clone_size: many
j_call: TRBJ2-1
cdr3_nt: TGCAGTGCTAGAGGCTGGATCTTCACAGGGACGTATTACAATGAGCAGTTCTTC
cdr3_aa: CSARGWIFTGTYYNEQFF

v_call: TRBV7-8
d_call: NA
clone_size: many
j_call: TRBJ2-3
cdr3_nt: TGTGCCAGCAGCTCGCGCAGATTTAGTAAGAGGGATACGCAGTATTTT
cdr3_aa: CASSSRRFSKRDTQYF

v_call: TRBV29-1
d_call: NA
clone_size: many
j_call: TRBJ2-2
cdr3_nt: TGCAGCGTTGAAGAAACAGTTCCGGGGGAGCTGTTTTTT
cdr3_aa: CSVEETVPGELFF

v_call: TRBV5-1
d_call: TRBD1
clone_size: many
j_call: TRBJ2-5
cdr3_nt: TGCGCCAGTACGGACAGGGAGCAAGAGACCCAGTACTTC
cdr3_aa: CASTDREQETQYF

v_call: TRBV9
d_call: TRBD1
clone_size: few
j_call: TRBJ2-2
cdr3_nt: TGTGCCAGCAGCGTAGAGGGACAGGCCTGGACCGGGGAGCTGTTTTTT
cdr3_aa: CASSVEGQAWTGELFF

v_call: TRBV13
d_call: TRBD1
clone_size: many
j_call: TRBJ1-1
cdr3_nt: TGTGCCAGCAGCTTAGGGACAGGGGGGGTTAGAACTTTCTTT
cdr3_aa: CASSLGTGGVRTFF

v_call: TRBV6-2/TRBV6-3
d_call: NA
clone_size: few
j_call: TRBJ1-5
cdr3_nt: TGTGCCAGCAGTTACCCTGAGGGGGACTATAGCAATCAGCCCCAGCATTTT
cdr3_aa: CASSYPEGDYSNQPQHF

v_call: TRBV15
d_call: NA
clone_size: many
j_call: TRBJ1-2
cdr3_nt: TGTGCCACCAGCAGAGATCAGGGCTACTATGGCTACACCTTC
cdr3_aa: CATSRDQGYYGYTF

v_call: TRBV11-2
d_call: TRBD2
clone_size: many
j_call: TRBJ2-3
cdr3_nt: TGTGCCAGCAGCTTACGGCGGGGGGGCACAGATACGCAGTATTTT
cdr3_aa: CASSLRRGGTDTQYF

v_call: TRBV20-1
d_call: NA
clone_size: many
j_call: TRBJ2-7
cdr3_nt: TGCAGTGCTTCGAGATTCCTAAACTCCTACGAGCAGTACTTC
cdr3_aa: CSASRFLNSYEQYF

v_call: TRBV29-1
d_call: NA
clone_size: many
j_call: TRBJ1-4
cdr3_nt: TGCAGCGTTGGAGGGTTAGAGGAAAAACTGTTTTTT
cdr3_aa: CSVGGLEEKLFF

v_call: TRBV12-3/TRBV12-4
d_call: TRBD1
clone_size: many
j_call: TRBJ1-2
cdr3_nt: TGTGCCAGCAGTCCCGACCACAGGGGAGGCTATGGCTACACCTTC
cdr3_aa: CASSPDHRGGYGYTF

v_call: TRBV7-2
d_call: NA
clone_size: NA
j_call: TRBJ2-1
cdr3_nt: TGTGCCAGCAGCTTGGTCGCGTCGGCTGGCGTGAACAATGAGCAGTTCTTC
cdr3_aa: CASSLVASAGVNNEQFF

v_call: TRBV2
d_call: NA
clone_size: many
j_call: TRBJ1-1
cdr3_nt: TGTGCCAGCCAGCAGGAGGGGTACACTGAAGCTTTCTTT
cdr3_aa: CASQQEGYTEAFF

v_call: TRBV6-5
d_call: NA
clone_size: many
j_call: TRBJ1-4
cdr3_nt: TGTGCCAGCTGGGGTAATGAAAAACTGTTTTTT
cdr3_aa: CASWGNEKLFF

v_call: TRBV20-1
d_call: NA
clone_size: many
j_call: TRBJ2-7
cdr3_nt: TGCAGTGCTAGGTGGGGGGCGTTTTCGTACGAGCAGTACTTC
cdr3_aa: CSARWGAFSYEQYF

v_call: TRBV29-1
d_call: NA
clone_size: many
j_call: TRBJ2-7
cdr3_nt: TGCAGCGTTGAAGGGGAGAGCCCCTACGAGCAGTACTTC
cdr3_aa: CSVEGESPYEQYF

v_call: TRBV18
d_call: NA
clone_size: NA
j_call: TRBJ2-1
cdr3_nt: TGTGCCAGCTCACCTCTCGCGGTTTTATCCTACAATGAGCAGTTCTTC
cdr3_aa: CASSPLAVLSYNEQFF

v_call: TRBV12-3/TRBV12-4
d_call: TRBD2
clone_size: many
j_call: TRBJ2-5
cdr3_nt: TGTGCCAGCAGTTTAGGGACTAGCGGGGGGCTCCAAGAGACCCAGTACTTC
cdr3_aa: CASSLGTSGGLQETQYF